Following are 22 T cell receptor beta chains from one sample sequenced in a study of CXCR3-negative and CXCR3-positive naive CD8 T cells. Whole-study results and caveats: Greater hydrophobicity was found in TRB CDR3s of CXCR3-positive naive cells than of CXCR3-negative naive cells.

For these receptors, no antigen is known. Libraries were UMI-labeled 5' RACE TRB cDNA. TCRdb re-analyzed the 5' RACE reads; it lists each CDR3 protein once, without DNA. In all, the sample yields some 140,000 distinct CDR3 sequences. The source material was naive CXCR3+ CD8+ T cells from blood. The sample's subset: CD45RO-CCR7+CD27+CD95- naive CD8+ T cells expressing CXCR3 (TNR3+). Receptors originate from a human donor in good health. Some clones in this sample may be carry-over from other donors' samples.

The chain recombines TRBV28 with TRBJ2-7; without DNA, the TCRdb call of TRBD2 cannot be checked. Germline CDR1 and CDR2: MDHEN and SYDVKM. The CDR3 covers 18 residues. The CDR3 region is CASSLWRLGGLTPYEQYF.

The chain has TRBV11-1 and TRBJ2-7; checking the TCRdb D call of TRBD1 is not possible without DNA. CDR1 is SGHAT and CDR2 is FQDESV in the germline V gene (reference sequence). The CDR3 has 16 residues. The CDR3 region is CASRNLGDSRSHEQYF.

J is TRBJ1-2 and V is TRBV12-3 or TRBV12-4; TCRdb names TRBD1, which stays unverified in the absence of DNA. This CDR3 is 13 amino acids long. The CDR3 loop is CASRSGTDYGYTF.

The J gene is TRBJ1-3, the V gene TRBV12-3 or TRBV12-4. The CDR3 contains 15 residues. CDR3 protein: CASSLSELSGNTIYF.

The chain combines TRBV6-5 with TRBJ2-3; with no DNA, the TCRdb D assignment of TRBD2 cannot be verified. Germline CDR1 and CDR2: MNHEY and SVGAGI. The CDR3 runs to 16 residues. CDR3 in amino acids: CASSPLAGVVTDTQYF.

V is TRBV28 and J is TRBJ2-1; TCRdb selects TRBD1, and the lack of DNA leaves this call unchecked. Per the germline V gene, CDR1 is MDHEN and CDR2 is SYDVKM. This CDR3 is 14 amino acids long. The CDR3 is CASSPGTGVNEQFF. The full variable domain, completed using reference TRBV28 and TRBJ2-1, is DVKVTQSSRYLVKRTGEKVFLECVQDMDHENMFWYRQDPGLGLRLIYFSYDVKMKEKGDIPEGYSVSREKKERFSLILESASTNQTSMYLCASSPGTGVNEQFFGPGTRLTVL.

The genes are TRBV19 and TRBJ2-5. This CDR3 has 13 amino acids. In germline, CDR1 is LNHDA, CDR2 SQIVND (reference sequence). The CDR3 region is CASSIGQQETQYF. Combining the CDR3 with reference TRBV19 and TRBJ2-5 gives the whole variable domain DGGITQSPKYLFRKEGQNVTLSCEQNLNHDAMYWYRQDPGQGLRLIYYSQIVNDFQKGDIAEGYSVSREKKESFPLTVTSAQKNPTAFYLCASSIGQQETQYFGPGTRLLVL.

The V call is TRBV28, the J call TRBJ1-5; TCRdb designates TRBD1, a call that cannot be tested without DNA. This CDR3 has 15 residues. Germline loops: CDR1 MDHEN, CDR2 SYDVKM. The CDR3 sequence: CASSFRDNYNQPQHF.

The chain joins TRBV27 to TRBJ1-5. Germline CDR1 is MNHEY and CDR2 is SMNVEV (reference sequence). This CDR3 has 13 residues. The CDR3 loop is CASSYYSNQPQHF.

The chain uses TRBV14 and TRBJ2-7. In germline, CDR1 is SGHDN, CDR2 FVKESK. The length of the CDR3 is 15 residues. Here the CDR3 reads CASSLVQGAHDEQYF.

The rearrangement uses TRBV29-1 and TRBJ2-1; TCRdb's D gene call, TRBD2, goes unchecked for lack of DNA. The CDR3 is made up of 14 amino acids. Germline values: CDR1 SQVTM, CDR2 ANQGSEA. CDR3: CSVEGTSGRLEQFF.

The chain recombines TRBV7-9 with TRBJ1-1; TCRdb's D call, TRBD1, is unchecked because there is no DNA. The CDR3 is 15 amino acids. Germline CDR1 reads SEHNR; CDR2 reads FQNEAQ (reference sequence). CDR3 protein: CASSPPGTVNTEAFF.

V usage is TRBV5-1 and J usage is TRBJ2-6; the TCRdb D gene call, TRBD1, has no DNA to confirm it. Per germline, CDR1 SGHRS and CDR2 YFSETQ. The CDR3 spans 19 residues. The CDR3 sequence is CASSAPGQGFHSGANVLTF.

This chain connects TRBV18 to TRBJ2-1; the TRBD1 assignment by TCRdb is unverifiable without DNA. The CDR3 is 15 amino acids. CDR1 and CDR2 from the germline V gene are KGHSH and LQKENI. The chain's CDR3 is CASRPGHSSYNEQFF.

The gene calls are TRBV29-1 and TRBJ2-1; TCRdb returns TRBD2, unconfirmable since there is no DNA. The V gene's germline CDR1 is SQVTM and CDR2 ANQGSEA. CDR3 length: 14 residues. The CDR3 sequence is CSTSGEVSYNEQFF.

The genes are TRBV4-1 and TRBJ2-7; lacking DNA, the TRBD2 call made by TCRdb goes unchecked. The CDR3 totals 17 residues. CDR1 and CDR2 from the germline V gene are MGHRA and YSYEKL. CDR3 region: CASSQEKLAVGVYEQYF.

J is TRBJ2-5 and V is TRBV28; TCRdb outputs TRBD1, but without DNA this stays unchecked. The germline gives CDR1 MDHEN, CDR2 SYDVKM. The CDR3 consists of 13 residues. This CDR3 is CASSPGLAKTQYF.

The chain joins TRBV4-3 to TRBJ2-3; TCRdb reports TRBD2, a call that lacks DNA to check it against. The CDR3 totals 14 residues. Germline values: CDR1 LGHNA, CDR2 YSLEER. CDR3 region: CASSPGWGEDTQYF.

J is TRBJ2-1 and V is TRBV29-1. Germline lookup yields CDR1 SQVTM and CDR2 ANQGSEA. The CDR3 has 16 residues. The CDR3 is CSFDEGSFLSYNEQFF.

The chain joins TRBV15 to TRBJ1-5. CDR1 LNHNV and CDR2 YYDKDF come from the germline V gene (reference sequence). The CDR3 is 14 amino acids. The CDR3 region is CATSTQRGGQPQHF.

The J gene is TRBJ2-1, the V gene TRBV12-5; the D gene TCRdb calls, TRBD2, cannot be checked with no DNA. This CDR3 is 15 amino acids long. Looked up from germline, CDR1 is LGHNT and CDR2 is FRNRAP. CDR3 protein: CASGLVSGGYNEQFF.

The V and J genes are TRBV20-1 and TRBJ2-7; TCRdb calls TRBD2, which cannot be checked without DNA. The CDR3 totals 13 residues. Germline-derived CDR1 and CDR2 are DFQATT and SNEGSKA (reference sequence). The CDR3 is CSAPGGGAYEQYF.